This T cell receptor beta chain was identified in a study of shared clonotypes between healthy human individuals. Across the whole study: Samples came from a couple of female and a few male donors aged 18 to 49. Study-wide results and limits: Depth was large, yet rarefaction showed that sorted-subset sequencing was incomplete.

Note on this clone: What it recognizes is unknown.

It was roughly 210 ng DNA, approximately 28,000 T cell genomes, that sorted-subset replicate PCRs used. Under the authors' procedure: Filtering was not the same, since immunoSEQ gave junction-only sequences without quality scores. TCRdb's copy holds only in-frame clones and misses some; the assay was immunoSEQ multiplex PCR. V and J calls and clone size are given by that table; D and trimming were obtained from the DNA. The sample lists 2.3 million or so clones, over 90% occurring once. CDR1 and CDR2 (germline): MGHRA, YSYEKL. V was pared by 1 base and J by 1 base, with 7 bases of the junction left unmatched. This CDR3 region has 16 residues.

The rearrangement links TRBV4-1 to TRBJ2-7; 7 bases align to TRBD2. The clonotype comes from a man between 18 and 35 years old in good health. Some clones in this sample may be carry-over from other donors' samples. Sequenced material: naive CD4+ T cells from PBMCs. Subset here: CD45RA+ positively selected. The CDR3 DNA sequence: TGCGCCAGCAGCCAAGGGCCCGGGCGGGAGTCCTACGAGCAGTACTTC. The encoded protein is CASSQGPGRESYEQYF.